The 24 T cell receptor beta chains listed next were all sequenced from one sample in a study of cytomegalovirus exposure and HLA in healthy donors. PCR employed 60 Vbeta and 13 Jbeta primers. The repertoire was sequenced with immunoSEQ multiplex PCR; TCRdb's copy has only in-frame clones and lacks some. The sample holds more than 95,000 clones, over 65% seen once. The sequenced sample was PBMCs. These receptor sequences come from a man younger than 35 in good health and CMV-seropositive.

The V and J genes are TRBV4-1 and TRBJ2-7; 10 bases align to TRBD1. Trimming took 3 bases from V and 2 from J; bases not matched to a gene: 4. The CDR3 runs to 15 residues. Germline V gives CDR1 MGHRA, CDR2 YSYEKL. The CDR3 region has the DNA TGCGCCAGCAGCCAGGACAGGGGGTCGGCCTACGAGCAGTACTTC. Translation gives CASSQDRGSAYEQYF.

The chain carries TRBV19 and TRBJ2-2, with D maybe TRBD1 (6 bases). The CDR3 is 16 amino acids. The germline V gene encodes CDR1 LNHDA and CDR2 SQIVND (reference sequence). Trimming left V 3 bases short and J 6 bases short, with 17 bases between. CDR3 bases: TGTGCCAGTAGTATTGACCTCGCACCAGGGGCCGGGGAGCTGTTTTTT. Protein product: CASSIDLAPGAGELFF.

The rearrangement links TRBV5-1 to TRBJ1-5; tentative D call: TRBD1 (6 bases). The CDR3 extends over 15 amino acids. Germline V gives CDR1 SGHRS, CDR2 YFSETQ. Trimming removed 0 bases at V and 5 bases at J, with 12 bases between. Here the CDR3 reads CASSLEGRGDQPQHF. As DNA, the CDR3 is TGCGCCAGCAGCTTGGAGGGCAGGGGCGATCAGCCCCAGCATTTT.

The CDR3 spells CASSYPNRGHSSYNEQFF. CDR3 sequence (DNA): TGTGCCAGCAGCTACCCTAACAGGGGCCATAGCTCCTACAATGAGCAGTTCTTC. The chain uses TRBV7-8 and TRBJ2-1; the match to TRBD1 covers 7 bases. Germline V gives CDR1 SGHVS, CDR2 FQNEAQ. The length of the CDR3 is 18 residues. With V trimmed by 4 bases and J by 0 bases, 12 bases remained unmatched.

CDR3 coding DNA: TGTGCCATCTTAGCGGGGGGGATGAGCACAGATACGCAGTATTTT. This sequence encodes CAILAGGMSTDTQYF. The rearrangement joins TRBV5-4 to TRBJ2-3; 11 bases line up with TRBD2. In germline, CDR1 is SGHNT, CDR2 YYREEE (reference sequence). Trimming cost V 9 bases and J 0 bases; bases outside gene matches: 6. The CDR3 spans 15 residues.

This rearrangement joins TRBV9 to TRBJ2-3; 10 bases line up with TRBD2. The CDR3 runs 17 residues. Germline CDR1 and CDR2: SGDLS and YYNGEE. V trimming: 0 bases; J trimming: 2 bases; junction bases outside the gene matches: 6. The DNA of the CDR3 is TGTGCCAGCAGCGTAGGGCTAGCGGGGGCCCTCACAGATACGCAGTATTTT. This encodes CASSVGLAGALTDTQYF. Full variable domain (rest looked up from reference TRBV9 and TRBJ2-3): DSGVTQTPKHLITATGQRVTLRCSPRSGDLSVYWYQQSLDQGLQFLIQYYNGEERAKGNILERFSAQQFPDLHSELNLSSLELGDSALYFCASSVGLAGALTDTQYFGPGTRLTVL.

Comments on this clone: At one end the junction does not follow the germline gene, possibly because of a read error. The chain has TRBV6-4 and TRBJ2-1; TRBD2 matches at 16 bases. This CDR3 comprises 19 residues. The germline CDR1 and CDR2 sequences are MRHNA and SNTAGT. In DNA, the CDR3 is TGTGCCAGCAGTGACTCGGGGACTAGCGGGGGGGAAACCTACAATGAGCAGCTCTTC. Translation: CASSDSGTSGGETYNEQLF.

The chain uses TRBV5-1 and TRBJ2-7, with 8 bases matching TRBD1. The J segment lost 6 bases and the V segment lost 4 bases, leaving 12 bases of the junction unmatched. The germline CDR1 and CDR2 sequences are SGHRS and YFSETQ. This CDR3 is 15 amino acids long. The CDR3 loop reads CASSADREGNVEQYF. As DNA, the CDR3 is TGCGCCAGCAGCGCGGACAGGGAAGGGAACGTCGAGCAGTACTTC.

This clone was found once. The chain uses TRBV29-1 and TRBJ1-1, with D hard to call. There are 13 residues in the CDR3. Per germline, CDR1 SQVTM and CDR2 ANQGSEA. Trimming cost V 7 bases and J 4 bases, with 16 bases left between them. CDR3 residues: CSGRGSRGTEAFF. DNA of the CDR3: TGCAGCGGTCGCGGGAGCCGGGGCACTGAAGCTTTCTTT.

The gene calls are TRBV19 and TRBJ2-7; 8 nucleotides match TRBD1. CDR3 length: 15 amino acids. J lost 4 bases, V lost 5 bases, and 10 bases had no gene match. Germline CDR1 is LNHDA and CDR2 is SQIVND (reference sequence). CDR3 sequence reads: CASSSEDRVGYEQYF. CDR3 DNA sequence: TGTGCCAGTAGTTCGGAGGACAGGGTTGGTTACGAGCAGTACTTC.

This chain connects TRBV7-9 to TRBJ2-5, with 8 bases identical to TRBD2. Per the germline V gene, CDR1 is SEHNR and CDR2 is FQNEAQ (reference sequence). This CDR3 spans 17 amino acids. V was clipped by 2 bases and J by 8 bases; unmatched bases: 16. The DNA for the CDR3 is TGTGCCAGCAGCTTAAGTTATTCGGGGGGGGCCGCGGCTACCCAGTACTTC. This sequence encodes CASSLSYSGGAAATQYF.

The V gene is TRBV27, the J gene TRBJ2-3; 8 nucleotides line up with TRBD2. Germline-derived CDR1 and CDR2 are MNHEY and SMNVEV (reference sequence). The CDR3 consists of 16 residues. The junction had 5 bases not matched to a gene; V was cut back by 3 bases and J by 0 bases. The CDR3 spells CASSLAGGPSTDTQYF. The CDR3 bases are TGTGCCAGCAGTTTGGCGGGGGGCCCTAGCACAGATACGCAGTATTTT.

The rearrangement uses TRBV4-1 and TRBJ2-1; 7 bases are a match to TRBD1. V dropped 4 bases and J dropped 10; count of bases not matched to a gene: 4. This CDR3 is 12 amino acids long. Germline lookup yields CDR1 MGHRA and CDR2 YSYEKL. CDR3 DNA: TGCGCCAGCAGCCCCCAGGGGGACGAGCAGTTCTTC. Amino acid sequence: CASSPQGDEQFF.

The rearrangement joins TRBV30 to TRBJ1-1; no firm D call. V was pared by 0 bases and J by 1 base, with 6 bases between. Germline values: CDR1 GTSNPN, CDR2 SVGIG (reference sequence). CDR3 length: 13 residues. The CDR3 DNA reads TGTGCCTGGAGTGTGGGCAGGAACACTGAAGCTTTCTTT. Protein sequence: CAWSVGRNTEAFF.

The chain combines TRBV5-6 with TRBJ2-7; 9 bases are shared with TRBD2. The V gene end was trimmed by 2 bases and the J gene end by 4 bases; junction bases not matched to a gene: 4. Germline assignment: CDR1 SGHDT and CDR2 YYEEEE. There are 14 residues in the CDR3. The CDR3 DNA reads as TGTGCCAGCAGCTTTGCGGGGGGGCAGTACGAGCAGTACTTC. Protein: CASSFAGGQYEQYF.

This sequence joins TRBV29-1 and TRBJ1-1, with 8 bases identical to TRBD1. From germline, CDR1 is SQVTM and CDR2 ANQGSEA. After removal of 4 bases from V and 1 base from J, the junction contained 8 bases not matched to a gene. There are 15 residues in the CDR3. The CDR3 DNA is TGCAGCGTTGCATGGACAGGGAACCGGAACACTGAAGCTTTCTTT. Translating it yields CSVAWTGNRNTEAFF.

V is TRBV6-5 and J is TRBJ2-7; D remains unclear. Germline V lookup: CDR1 MNHEY, CDR2 SVGAGI. Trimming shortened V by 4 bases and J by 5 bases, and 6 bases separated the two germline ends. This CDR3 has 11 residues. CDR3 bases: TGTGCCAGCAGTTTTATCGACGAGCAGTACTTC. Encoded protein: CASSFIDEQYF.

The gene calls are TRBV27 and TRBJ2-1; 9 bases align to TRBD2. The germline V gene has CDR1 MNHEY and CDR2 SMNVEV (reference sequence). With 2 bases clipped from V and 9 bases from J, the junction kept 5 bases outside the gene matches. The CDR3 consists of 14 residues. In nucleotides, the CDR3 is TGTGCCAGCAGTTTAGCGGGGGGGGGTTTTGAGCAGTTCTTC. It codes for CASSLAGGGFEQFF.

The chain recombines TRBV2 with TRBJ2-7; the match to TRBD2 covers 7 bases. Trimming removed 3 bases from V and 5 bases from J; junction bases left unmatched: 7. Germline CDR1 reads SNHLY; CDR2 reads FYNNEI. There are 14 residues in the CDR3. The CDR3 protein is CASSEGRGRNEQYF. The CDR3 DNA sequence: TGTGCCAGCAGTGAGGGGCGGGGGAGAAACGAGCAGTACTTC.

The chain carries TRBV5-1 and TRBJ1-1; possibly TRBD1 for D (6 bases). V lost 3 bases and J 5 bases, leaving 17 bases between the germline ends. In germline, CDR1 is SGHRS, CDR2 YFSETQ. This CDR3 is 15 amino acids long. CDR3: CASSSGGGVDTEAFF. The CDR3, as DNA: TGCGCCAGCAGCTCAGGCGGGGGCGTGGATACTGAAGCTTTCTTT.

The rearrangement uses TRBV10-3 and TRBJ2-7, with a tentative D call TRBD2 (6 bases). The CDR3 has 15 residues. V was cut by 3 bases and J by 1 base, with 13 bases left in between. The V gene's germline CDR1 is ENHRY and CDR2 SYGVKD. CDR3 sequence reads: CAISDGAGRSYEQYF. The CDR3 DNA reads as TGTGCCATCAGTGATGGTGCGGGGAGGTCCTACGAGCAGTACTTC.

V gene TRBV21-1 combines with J gene TRBJ1-3; no DNA check was done on the table's D call, TRBD1. TRBV21-1 is a recognized pseudogene. The length of the CDR3 is 21 residues. Here the CDR3 reads CASSKGRVLGQGPYPGNTIYF. CDR3 DNA sequence: TGTGCCAGCAGCAAAGGAAGAGTTTTGGGACAGGGGCCATACCCTGGAAACACCATATATTTT.

The genes are TRBV5-6 and TRBJ2-7, with 7 positions matching TRBD1. Germline trimming cut 2 bases from V and 4 bases from J; bases unmatched to any gene: 6. CDR1 and CDR2 from the germline V gene are SGHDT and YYEEEE. The CDR3 runs to 14 residues. The CDR3 is CASSFSQGVYEQYF. The DNA for the CDR3 is TGTGCCAGCAGCTTTTCGCAGGGGGTATACGAGCAGTACTTC.

The rearrangement links TRBV21-1 to TRBJ1-4; the tabulated D call, TRBD1, remains unverified against the DNA. TRBV21-1 is an annotated pseudogene. The CDR3 sequence is 17 residues long. CDR3 sequence reads: CASSNLGYRTYNEKLFF. In DNA form, the CDR3 reads TGTGCCAGCAGCAACCTCGGATACAGGACATATAATGAAAAACTGTTTTTT.